This TCR beta chain was identified during a study of control samples from healthy donors and cancer patients. Libraries were prepared by immunoSEQ multiplex PCR; TCRdb keeps only in-frame clonotypes and omits some of them. The sample yields about 150,000 clones, 90% to 95% seen once. Trimming cost V 0 bases and J 12 bases, with 9 bases left between them. In germline, CDR1 is LGHDT, CDR2 YNNKEL (reference sequence). This CDR3 comprises 13 residues. Sequenced material: blood. The sequence derives from a woman aged 25 to 45 in good health. V and J are TRBV3-1 (or the pseudogene TRBV3-2) and TRBJ1-6; D possibly corresponds to TRBD1 (5 bases). CDR3 protein: CASSQDLRGPLHF. Written as DNA, the CDR3 is TGTGCCAGCAGCCAAGATCTGAGGGGACCCCTCCACTTT.